Below, 24 T cell receptor beta chains from the same sample are listed, as sequenced in a study of blood T cell repertoires in COVID-19. Only in-frame clones appear in the TCRdb table, and some are missing; sequencing was by immunoSEQ multiplex PCR. The sample yields about 230,000 clones, roughly 84% seen once. Input material: peripheral blood. These receptors all stem from a man aged 35 to 55 who had recovered from COVID-19.

This clone has only one observation. J is TRBJ1-1 and V is TRBV12-3 or TRBV12-4; D is ambiguous. The germline V and J ends were trimmed by 3 bases and 1 base, with 6 bases remaining between them. There are 13 residues in the CDR3. The CDR3 region is CASSLYGNTEAFF. The CDR3, as DNA: TGTGCCAGCAGTTTGTACGGGAACACTGAAGCTTTCTTT.

This chain links TRBV11-2 with TRBJ1-4, with D hard to call. With 4 bases removed from V and 11 bases from J, the gap between germline ends came to 11 bases. The length of the CDR3 is 12 residues. The V gene's germline CDR1 is SGHAT and CDR2 FQNNGV. This chain's CDR3 is CASSYGKGKLFF. In nucleotides, the CDR3 is TGTGCCAGCAGCTACGGGAAGGGTAAACTGTTTTTT.

The chain carries TRBV9 and TRBJ1-2; a possible D gene is TRBD1 (5 bases). The V gene's germline CDR1 is SGDLS and CDR2 YYNGEE. Deletions cut 0 bases from V and 6 bases from J, with 12 bases between. CDR3 length equals 14 residues. CDR3 loop: CASSVESRANGYTF. CDR3 in DNA: TGTGCCAGCAGCGTAGAATCCAGGGCCAATGGCTACACCTTC.

The chain employs TRBV19 and TRBJ2-3; tentative D call: TRBD2 (5 bases). CDR1 is LNHDA, CDR2 SQIVND, per germline (reference sequence). The length of the CDR3 is 16 residues. With 3 bases removed from V and 2 bases from J, the gap between germline ends came to 15 bases. CDR3 coding DNA: TGTGCCAGTAGTATTTTTCCAGCGGAGGTCACAGATACGCAGTATTTT. It specifies CASSIFPAEVTDTQYF.

V and J are TRBV7-2 and TRBJ2-7; 10 positions match TRBD2. CDR3 length: 17 residues. Per the germline V gene, CDR1 is SGHTA and CDR2 is FQGNSA. With V trimmed by 2 bases and J by 0 bases, 7 bases remained unmatched. CDR3 residues: CASSLIPVAGGSYEQYF. The CDR3, as DNA: TGTGCCAGCAGCTTAATCCCTGTAGCGGGGGGCTCCTACGAGCAGTACTTC.

The chain links TRBV12-3 or TRBV12-4 to TRBJ1-1, with D perhaps TRBD1 (6 bases). The CDR3 length is 12 residues. Trimming cost V 1 base and J 11 bases, with 11 bases left between them. The CDR3 nucleotides read TGTGCCAGCAGTTTAGTGGGGGCGGTGGCTTTCTTT. Protein sequence: CASSLVGAVAFF.

This clone was seen a handful of times. The rearrangement links TRBV10-2 to TRBJ2-1, with 11 bases fitting TRBD2. Trimming cost V 8 bases and J 6 bases; bases outside gene matches: 9. CDR3 length: 15 residues. CDR1 and CDR2 from the germline V gene are WSHSY and SAAADI. CDR3 loop: CASCWSLAGGNEQFF. CDR3 nucleotides: TGCGCCAGCTGCTGGTCGCTAGCGGGAGGCAATGAGCAGTTCTTC.

V is TRBV10-3 and J is TRBJ2-6; 11 nucleotides agree with TRBD1. The CDR3 contains 17 residues. V lost 6 bases and J lost 0; bases outside the gene matches: 4. Germline V gene data show CDR1 as ENHRY and CDR2 as SYGVKD. This chain's CDR3 is CAISGDRGTSGANVLTF. CDR3 nucleotides: TGTGCCATCAGCGGGGACAGGGGGACCTCTGGGGCCAACGTCCTGACTTTC.

J is TRBJ2-1 and V is TRBV7-9, with D perhaps matching TRBD1 (6 bases). Germline lookup yields CDR1 SEHNR and CDR2 FQNEAQ (reference sequence). This CDR3 comprises 15 residues. Trimming stripped 5 bases from V and 0 bases from J, with 11 bases between. Here the CDR3 reads CASSPRGSSYNEQFF. DNA for the CDR3: TGTGCCAGCAGCCCGAGGGGGAGCTCCTACAATGAGCAGTTCTTC.

The rearrangement uses TRBV19 and TRBJ1-1; 8 bases align to TRBD1. The CDR3 spans 16 residues. V lost 3 bases and J lost 1; bases outside the gene matches: 7. Germline V CDR1 and CDR2: LNHDA, SQIVND (reference sequence). The DNA for the CDR3 is TGTGCCAGTAGTATCTCCCAGGGGGCTTGGAACACTGAAGCTTTCTTT. It translates to CASSISQGAWNTEAFF.

Points on this clone: Additional DNA sequences in this sample encode the identical CDR3. This chain joins TRBV30 and TRBJ2-5, with TRBD1 as a possible D gene (6 bases). V lost 5 bases and J lost 5, with 12 bases in between. Per the germline V gene, CDR1 is GTSNPN and CDR2 is SVGIG (reference sequence). The CDR3 sequence is 12 residues long. The CDR3 DNA reads TGTGCCTGGTCACGGCAGGGGGAGACCCAGTACTTC. It encodes CAWSRQGETQYF. The variable domain in full, completed from reference TRBV30 and TRBJ2-5, reads SQTIHQWPATLVQPVGSPLSLECTVEGTSNPNLYWYRQAAGRGLQLLFYSVGIGQISSEVPQNLSASRPQDRQFILSSKKLLLSDSGFYLCAWSRQGETQYFGPGTRLLVL.

The chain couples TRBV19 to TRBJ2-1; 9 nucleotides line up with TRBD1. Germline V gene lookup returns CDR1 LNHDA and CDR2 SQIVND (reference sequence). The CDR3 is 15 residues long. J was trimmed by 11 bases and V by 3 bases; bases with no gene match: 11. The CDR3 protein is CASSMDRGDAGKQFF. In DNA form, the CDR3 reads TGTGCCAGTAGTATGGACAGGGGAGATGCGGGTAAGCAGTTCTTC. Full variable domain (outside the CDR3, taken from reference TRBV19 and TRBJ2-1): DGGITQSPKYLFRKEGQNVTLSCEQNLNHDAMYWYRQDPGQGLRLIYYSQIVNDFQKGDIAEGYSVSREKKESFPLTVTSAQKNPTAFYLCASSMDRGDAGKQFFGPGTRLTVL.

This chain uses TRBV2 with TRBJ2-5; TRBD2 agrees at 8 bases. The ends lost 6 bases at V and 1 base at J; junction bases unmatched: 4. Germline loops: CDR1 SNHLY, CDR2 FYNNEI. The CDR3 has 14 residues. DNA of the CDR3: TGTGCCAGCAGCGGGGGGGTGGTCCAAGAGACCCAGTACTTC. This encodes CASSGGVVQETQYF.

This clone was seen a handful of times. The chain joins TRBV24-1 to TRBJ1-2, with TRBD1 matching over 7 bases. Germline trimming cut 3 bases from V and 7 bases from J; bases unmatched to any gene: 7. Germline V gene data show CDR1 as KGHDR and CDR2 as SFDVKD. CDR3 size: 14 residues. Here the CDR3 DNA reads TGTGCCACCAGTGATCAGGGGGGAGAATCTGGCTACACCTTC. Its translation: CATSDQGGESGYTF.

This clone has only one observation. V usage is TRBV27 and J usage is TRBJ2-7, with 8 bases lining up with TRBD1. The CDR3 totals 13 residues. Looked up from germline, CDR1 is MNHEY and CDR2 is SMNVEV (reference sequence). V lost 6 bases, J lost 4 bases, and 5 bases stayed unmatched. The CDR3 DNA is TGTGCCAGCAGGGGACAGGCCTCGTACGAGCAGTACTTC. This translates into CASRGQASYEQYF.

The rearrangement uses TRBV4-1 and TRBJ2-2; 12 positions match TRBD1. Trimming at V came to 3 bases and at J to 5 bases, leaving 13 bases not matched to a gene. CDR1 is MGHRA, CDR2 YSYEKL, per germline. The CDR3 loop spans 19 amino acids. CDR3 amino acids: CASSHNPSGTGGPTGELFF. The CDR3 DNA reads as TGCGCCAGCAGCCACAACCCCTCCGGGACAGGGGGCCCAACCGGGGAGCTGTTTTTT.

The rearrangement links TRBV4-3 to TRBJ2-3, with a tentative D call TRBD2 (5 bases). Germline CDR1 LGHNA, CDR2 YSLEER. The CDR3 is 18 amino acids. V was shortened by 0 bases and J by 3 bases, with 19 bases between the two germline ends. The CDR3 region has the DNA TGCGCCAGCAGCCAAGAAATAGAGAGCGGCCTAGGTACAGATACGCAGTATTTT. It is translated as CASSQEIESGLGTDTQYF.

This chain connects TRBV6-5 to TRBJ2-7; TRBD1 matches 9 bases. J gave up 3 bases and V 6 bases, and 6 bases lay outside the gene matches. This CDR3 is 14 amino acids long. The germline CDR1 and CDR2 sequences are MNHEY and SVGAGI. The CDR3 nucleotides are TGTGCCAGCAGCCCCTGGACAGGGGACTACGAGCAGTACTTC. Residues: CASSPWTGDYEQYF.

The genes are TRBV5-6 and TRBJ1-5, with unresolved D. The germline CDR1 and CDR2 sequences are SGHDT and YYEEEE. V was trimmed by 1 base and J by 7 bases, leaving 6 bases between them. This CDR3 spans 12 amino acids. Written as DNA, the CDR3 is TGTGCCAGCAGCTTGAGAGGGCAGCCCCAGCATTTT. This gives the protein CASSLRGQPQHF.

V usage is TRBV30 and J usage is TRBJ2-5; perhaps TRBD1 as D (6 bases). The germline CDR1 and CDR2 sequences are GTSNPN and SVGIG (reference sequence). This CDR3 spans 13 amino acids. Trimming pared 1 base from V and 4 bases from J, leaving 10 bases between. CDR3 in amino acids: CAWSGGLSETQYF. In DNA form, the CDR3 reads TGTGCCTGGAGTGGGGGGCTCTCAGAGACCCAGTACTTC.

This chain joins TRBV4-3 and TRBJ1-1; unclear D gene. Germline CDR1 is LGHNA and CDR2 is YSLEER. CDR3 length: 15 amino acids. The V and J ends lost 0 bases and 4 bases respectively, with 12 bases between them. Written as DNA, the CDR3 is TGCGCCAGCAGCCAAGATTCCGCGGCGGCCACTGAAGCTTTCTTT. Translating it yields CASSQDSAAATEAFF.

The chain recombines TRBV3-1 (or the pseudogene TRBV3-2) with TRBJ2-1, with D possibly matching TRBD1 (5 bases). The germline V and J ends were trimmed by 4 bases and 0 bases, with 10 bases remaining between them. CDR1 is LGHDT and CDR2 is YNNKEL in the germline V gene (reference sequence). This CDR3 comprises 15 residues. CDR3 bases: TGTGCCAGCAGCCCAGGGTTGGCCTCCTACAATGAGCAGTTCTTC. Amino acid sequence: CASSPGLASYNEQFF.

This chain uses TRBV5-1 with TRBJ1-2, with D possibly TRBD1 on 6 matching bases. Trimming removed 0 bases from V and 5 bases from J, with 11 bases in between. The CDR3 contains 14 residues. Germline-derived CDR1 and CDR2 are SGHRS and YFSETQ. The CDR3 nucleotides are TGCGCCAGCAGCTTGGAATGGACAGATTATGGCTACACCTTC. This encodes CASSLEWTDYGYTF.

The V gene is TRBV5-1, the J gene TRBJ1-4; D gene unclear. Looked up from germline, CDR1 is SGHRS and CDR2 is YFSETQ. Trimming removed 0 bases at V and 8 bases at J, with 14 bases between. CDR3 length: 15 amino acids. CDR3 loop: CASSLEGRREEKLFF. CDR3 sequence (DNA): TGCGCCAGCAGCTTGGAAGGGCGGAGGGAGGAAAAACTGTTTTTT.